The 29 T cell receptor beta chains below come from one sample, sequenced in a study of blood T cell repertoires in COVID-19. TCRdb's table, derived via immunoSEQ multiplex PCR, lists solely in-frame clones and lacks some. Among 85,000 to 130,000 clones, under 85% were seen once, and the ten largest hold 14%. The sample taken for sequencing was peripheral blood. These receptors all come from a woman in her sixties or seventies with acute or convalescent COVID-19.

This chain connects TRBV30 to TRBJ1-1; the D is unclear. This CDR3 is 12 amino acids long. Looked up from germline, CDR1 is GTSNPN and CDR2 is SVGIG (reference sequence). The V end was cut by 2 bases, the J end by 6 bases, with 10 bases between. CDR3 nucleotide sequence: TGTGCCTGGAGTCCTCTATCTTCTGAAGCTTTCTTT. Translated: CAWSPLSSEAFF.

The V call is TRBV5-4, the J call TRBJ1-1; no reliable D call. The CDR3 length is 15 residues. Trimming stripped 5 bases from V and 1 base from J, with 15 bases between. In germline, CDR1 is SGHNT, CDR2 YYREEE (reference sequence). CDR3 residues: CASSVIGAANTEAFF. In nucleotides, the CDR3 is TGTGCCAGCAGTGTTATTGGTGCGGCGAACACTGAAGCTTTCTTT.

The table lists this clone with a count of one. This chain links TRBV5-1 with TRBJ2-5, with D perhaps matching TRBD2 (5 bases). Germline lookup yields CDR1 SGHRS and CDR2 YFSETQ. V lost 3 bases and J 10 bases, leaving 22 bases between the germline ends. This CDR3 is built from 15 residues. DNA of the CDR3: TGCGCCAGCAGCTCCCCCGACTTACCCGAGGGTGTCCAGTACTTC. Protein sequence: CASSSPDLPEGVQYF.

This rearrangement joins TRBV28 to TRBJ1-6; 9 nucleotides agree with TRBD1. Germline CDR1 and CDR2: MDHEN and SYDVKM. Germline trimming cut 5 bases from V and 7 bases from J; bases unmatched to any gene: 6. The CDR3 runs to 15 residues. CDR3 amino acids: CASSPWTGDNSPLHF. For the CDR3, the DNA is TGTGCCAGCAGTCCCTGGACAGGGGACAATTCACCCCTCCACTTT.

The CDR3 DNA is TGTGCCAGAGGTCACAGGGGAATCACCTTC. Amino acids: CARGHRGITF. The chain carries TRBV6-4 and TRBJ1-2; 7 bases line up with TRBD1. The germline V gene has CDR1 MRHNA and CDR2 SNTAGT. Germline trimming cut 9 bases from V and 13 bases from J; bases unmatched to any gene: 8. This CDR3 contains 10 residues.

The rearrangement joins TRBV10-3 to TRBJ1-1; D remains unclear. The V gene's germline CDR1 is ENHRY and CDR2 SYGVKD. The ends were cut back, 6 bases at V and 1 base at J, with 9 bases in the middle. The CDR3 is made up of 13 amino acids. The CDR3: CAIREARNTEAFF. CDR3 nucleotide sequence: TGTGCCATCAGGGAGGCGAGGAACACTGAAGCTTTCTTT.

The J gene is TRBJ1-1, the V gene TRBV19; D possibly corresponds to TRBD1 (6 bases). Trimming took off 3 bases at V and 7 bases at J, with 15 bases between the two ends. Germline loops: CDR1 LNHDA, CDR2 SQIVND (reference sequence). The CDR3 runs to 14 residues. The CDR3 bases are TGTGCCAGTAGTATCGGGCAGGGGTTGGGTGAAGCTTTCTTT. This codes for CASSIGQGLGEAFF.

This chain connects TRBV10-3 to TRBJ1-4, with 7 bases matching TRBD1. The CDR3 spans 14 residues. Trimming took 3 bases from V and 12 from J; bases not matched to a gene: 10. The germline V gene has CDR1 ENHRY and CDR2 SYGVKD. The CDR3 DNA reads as TGTGCCATCAGTGACACCGGGACAGAAATGGAACTGTTTTTT. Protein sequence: CAISDTGTEMELFF.

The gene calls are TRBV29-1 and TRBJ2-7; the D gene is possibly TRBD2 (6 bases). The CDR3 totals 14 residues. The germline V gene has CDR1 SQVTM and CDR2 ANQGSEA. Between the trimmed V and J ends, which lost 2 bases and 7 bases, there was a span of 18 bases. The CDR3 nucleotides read TGCAGCGTTGAACCCGGGACTTCCCTAGGGGAGCAGTACTTC. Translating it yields CSVEPGTSLGEQYF.

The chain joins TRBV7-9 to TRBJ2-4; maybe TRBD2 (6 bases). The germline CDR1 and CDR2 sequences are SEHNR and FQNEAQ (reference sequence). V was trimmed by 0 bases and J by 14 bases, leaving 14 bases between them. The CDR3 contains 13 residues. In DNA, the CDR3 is TGTGCCAGCAGCTTAGCTGGGACTCAAGGGGAGTACTTC. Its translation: CASSLAGTQGEYF.

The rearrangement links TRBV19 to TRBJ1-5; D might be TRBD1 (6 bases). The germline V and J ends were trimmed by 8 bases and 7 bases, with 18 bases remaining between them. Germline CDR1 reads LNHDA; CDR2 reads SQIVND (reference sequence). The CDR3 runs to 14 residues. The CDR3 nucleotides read TGTGCCAGTCTTCCACAGGGTTCGCGGCAGCCCCAGCATTTT. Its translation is CASLPQGSRQPQHF.

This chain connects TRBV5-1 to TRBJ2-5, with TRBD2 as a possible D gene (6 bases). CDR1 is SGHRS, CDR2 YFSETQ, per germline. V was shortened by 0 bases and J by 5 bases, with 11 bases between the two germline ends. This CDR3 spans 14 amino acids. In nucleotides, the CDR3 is TGCGCCAGCAGCTTGGTTCCGGGGGACGAGACCCAGTACTTC. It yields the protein CASSLVPGDETQYF. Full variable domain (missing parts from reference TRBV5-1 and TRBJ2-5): KAGVTQTPRYLIKTRGQQVTLSCSPISGHRSVSWYQQTPGQGLQFLFEYFSETQRNKGNFPGRFSGRQFSNSRSEMNVSTLELGDSALYLCASSLVPGDETQYFGPGTRLLVL.

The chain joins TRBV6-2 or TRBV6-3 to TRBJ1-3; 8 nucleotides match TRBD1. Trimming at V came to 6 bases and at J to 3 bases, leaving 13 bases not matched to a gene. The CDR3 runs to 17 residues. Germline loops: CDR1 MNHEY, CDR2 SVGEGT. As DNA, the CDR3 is TGTGCCAGCAGCCCTGGGCCCCCAGGGGGCGGTGGAAACACCATATATTTT. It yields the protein CASSPGPPGGGGNTIYF.

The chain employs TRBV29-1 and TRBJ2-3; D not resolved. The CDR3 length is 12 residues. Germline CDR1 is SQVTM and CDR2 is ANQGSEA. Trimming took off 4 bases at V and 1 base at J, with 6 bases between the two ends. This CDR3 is CSVARGTDTQYF. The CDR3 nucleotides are TGCAGCGTTGCTCGCGGCACAGATACGCAGTATTTT.

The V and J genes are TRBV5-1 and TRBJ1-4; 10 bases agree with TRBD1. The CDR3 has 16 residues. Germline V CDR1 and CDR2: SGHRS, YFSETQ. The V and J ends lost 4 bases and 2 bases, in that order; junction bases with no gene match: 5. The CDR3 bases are TGCGCCAGCAGCGAGGGACAGGGGTTGACTAATGAAAAACTGTTTTTT. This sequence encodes CASSEGQGLTNEKLFF.

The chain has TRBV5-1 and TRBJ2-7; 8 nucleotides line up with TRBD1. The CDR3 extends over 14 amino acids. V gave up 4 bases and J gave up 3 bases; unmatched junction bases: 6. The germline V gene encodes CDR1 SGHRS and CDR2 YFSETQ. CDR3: CASSRTGIGYEQYF. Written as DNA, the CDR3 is TGCGCCAGCAGCAGGACAGGGATAGGCTACGAGCAGTACTTC.

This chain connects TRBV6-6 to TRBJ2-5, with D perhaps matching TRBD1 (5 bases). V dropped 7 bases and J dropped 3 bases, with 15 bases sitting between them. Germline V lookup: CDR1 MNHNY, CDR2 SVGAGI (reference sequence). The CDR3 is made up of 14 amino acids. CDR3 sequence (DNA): TGTGCCAGCATAGGGGCTCTCCGGGAAGAGACCCAGTACTTC. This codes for CASIGALREETQYF.

The CDR3 sequence: CSVATGGRGNQPQHF. As DNA, the CDR3 is TGCAGCGTTGCCACAGGGGGCAGGGGCAATCAGCCCCAGCATTTT. The chain joins TRBV29-1 to TRBJ1-5; 9 bases are shared with TRBD1. V dropped 4 bases and J dropped 2; count of bases not matched to a gene: 6. The germline CDR1 and CDR2 sequences are SQVTM and ANQGSEA. CDR3 length: 15 residues.

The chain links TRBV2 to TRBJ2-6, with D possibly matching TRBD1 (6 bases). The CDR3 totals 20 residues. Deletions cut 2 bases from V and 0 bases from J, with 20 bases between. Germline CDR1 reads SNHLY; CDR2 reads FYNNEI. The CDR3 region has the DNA TGTGCCAGCAGTGAACTGTCCAGGGCAGGGGTTAGCTCTGGGGCCAACGTCCTGACTTTC. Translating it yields CASSELSRAGVSSGANVLTF. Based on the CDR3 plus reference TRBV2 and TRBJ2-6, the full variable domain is EPEVTQTPSHQVTQMGQEVILRCVPISNHLYFYWYRQILGQKVEFLVSFYNNEISEKSEIFDDQFSVERPDGSNFTLKIRSTKLEDSAMYFCASSELSRAGVSSGANVLTFGAGSRLTVL.

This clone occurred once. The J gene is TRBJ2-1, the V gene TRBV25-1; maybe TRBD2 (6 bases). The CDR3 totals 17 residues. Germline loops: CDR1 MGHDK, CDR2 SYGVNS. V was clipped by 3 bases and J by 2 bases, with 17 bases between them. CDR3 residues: CASSDAGGRRTYNEQFF. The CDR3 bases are TGTGCCAGCAGTGATGCCGGAGGGCGGAGGACCTACAATGAGCAGTTCTTC.

DNA for the CDR3: TGTGCCAGTAGTATAGGCAGGGCCTATCAGCCCCAGCATTTT. Translating it yields CASSIGRAYQPQHF. The rearrangement joins TRBV19 to TRBJ1-5; possibly TRBD1 for D (5 bases). The germline V gene has CDR1 LNHDA and CDR2 SQIVND (reference sequence). The length of the CDR3 is 14 residues. The ends were cut back, 1 base at V and 5 bases at J, with 9 bases in the middle.

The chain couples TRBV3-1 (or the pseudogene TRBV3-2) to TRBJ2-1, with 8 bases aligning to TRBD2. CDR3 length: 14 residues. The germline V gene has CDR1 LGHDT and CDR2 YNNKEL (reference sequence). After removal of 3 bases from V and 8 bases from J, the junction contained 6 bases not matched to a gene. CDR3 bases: TGTGCCAGCAGCCAGGGGCGGGGGGCCTATGAGCAGTTCTTC. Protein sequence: CASSQGRGAYEQFF.

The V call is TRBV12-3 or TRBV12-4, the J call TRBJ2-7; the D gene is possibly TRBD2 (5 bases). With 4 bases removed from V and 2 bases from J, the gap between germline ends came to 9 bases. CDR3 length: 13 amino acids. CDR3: CASSSDGAYEQYF. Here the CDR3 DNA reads TGTGCCAGCAGTTCGGACGGGGCCTACGAGCAGTACTTC.

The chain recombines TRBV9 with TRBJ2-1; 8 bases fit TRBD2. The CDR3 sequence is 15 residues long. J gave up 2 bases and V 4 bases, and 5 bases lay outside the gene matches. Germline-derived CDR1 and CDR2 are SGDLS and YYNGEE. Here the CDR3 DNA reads TGTGCCAGCAGCCTTAGCGGGGAGACCTACAATGAGCAGTTCTTC. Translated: CASSLSGETYNEQFF.

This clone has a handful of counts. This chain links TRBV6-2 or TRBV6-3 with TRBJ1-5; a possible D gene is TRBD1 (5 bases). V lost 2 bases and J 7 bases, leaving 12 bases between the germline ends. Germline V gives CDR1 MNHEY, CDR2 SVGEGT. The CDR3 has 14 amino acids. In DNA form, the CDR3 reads TGTGCCAGCAGTTACCGCAGGGATAGGCAGCCCCAGCATTTT. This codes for CASSYRRDRQPQHF.

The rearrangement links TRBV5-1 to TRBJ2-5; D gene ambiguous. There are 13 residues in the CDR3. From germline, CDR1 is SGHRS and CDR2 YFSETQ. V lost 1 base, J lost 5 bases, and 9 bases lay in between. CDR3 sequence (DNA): TGCGCCAGCAGCTTGTTAGGCGGCGAGACCCAGTACTTC. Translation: CASSLLGGETQYF.

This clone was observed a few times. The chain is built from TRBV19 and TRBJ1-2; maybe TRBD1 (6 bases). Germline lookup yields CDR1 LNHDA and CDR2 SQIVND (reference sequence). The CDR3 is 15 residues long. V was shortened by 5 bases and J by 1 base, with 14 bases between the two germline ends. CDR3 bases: TGTGCCAGTAGTGGGACATCGGCCTTTAACTATGGCTACACCTTC. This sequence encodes CASSGTSAFNYGYTF.

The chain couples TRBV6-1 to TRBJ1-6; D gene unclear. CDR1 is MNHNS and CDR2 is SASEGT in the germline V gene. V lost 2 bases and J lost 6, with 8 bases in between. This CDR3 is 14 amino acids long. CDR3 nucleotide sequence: TGTGCCAGCAGTGAATCGGGGTTTAATTCACCCCTCCACTTT. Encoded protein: CASSESGFNSPLHF.

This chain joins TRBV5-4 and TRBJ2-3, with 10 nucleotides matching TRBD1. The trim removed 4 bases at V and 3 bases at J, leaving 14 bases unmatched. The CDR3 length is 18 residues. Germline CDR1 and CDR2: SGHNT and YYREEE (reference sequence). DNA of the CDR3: TGTGCCAGCAGCCCGCCGTCCTGGGGACAGGGGTCGACAGATACGCAGTATTTT. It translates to CASSPPSWGQGSTDTQYF.